This TCR beta chain originates from a study of blood T cell repertoires in COVID-19 (dated by TCRdb to 2020 to 2022). About the investigation overall: Samples from collaborators originated in the United States, Italy and Spain and spanned both the acute and convalescent phases of COVID-19. The repertoires were released in a freely available public database meant as a resource for research on the immune response to SARS-CoV-2. The prospective study material was composed of cDNA or gDNA derived from T cells, B-cell-depleted T cells, or PBMCs. The sample metadata nearly always contained a de-identified subject ID, COVID-19 status, age in years and sex. HLA class I and class II types, where available, came from metadata supplied by the sample provider rather than from assay-based typing. Samples came from the ongoing ImmuneRACE study (first 160 participants) plus 1,254 subjects from 6 global collaborators. Deeply sampled blood TCRbeta repertoires from subjects exposed to, actively infected with, or recovered from COVID-19 were included in the dataset.

From its cysteine to its phenylalanine, the CDR3 spans 15 amino acids. The only DNA kept is the CDR3, 45 bases in frame from the first base. The trim is 6 bases for V and 1 base for J, with a gap of 12 bases between the germline ends. The germline V gene yields MDHEN for CDR1 and SYDVKM for CDR2. TCRbeta CDR3 regions were amplified from genomic DNA using the immunoSEQ Assay, a bias-controlled multiplex PCR. The authors' analysis ran thus. Within the assay, amplification of reference gene primers was used to estimate how many nucleated cells each sample contained. Sequence reads were collapsed and filtered to measure the absolute abundance of every unique TCRbeta CDR3 rearrangement. For each sample, productive Simpson clonality was calculated as the square root of Simpson's diversity index across productive rearrangements. The table comes from immuneACCESS by way of TCRdb, which keeps in-frame sequences with V and J called. Part of the clones is missing from these tables; in studies checked, under half for an unresolved V gene and the rest for unknown reasons. Clone size and the V and J calls come from that table; the DNA yielded D and trimming. For this sample there are a few hundred thousand clones; approximately 87% appear just once. Of the sample, under 6.5% falls within the top ten clones.

What the authors observed across the whole study: The amount of clinical and demographic metadata varied by source and participant and was provided uncurated.

Collaborating institutions collected whole blood in K2EDTA tubes following their own protocols. For TCRbeta analysis, collaborator samples were shipped as frozen whole blood, as isolated PBMCs, or as DNA extracted from either sample type. Remarks on this clone: Its antigen target is currently unknown. Base qualities are missing; no much larger clone stands one base away.

This sequence originates from a man aged 60 to 69 with acute or convalescent COVID-19. The rearrangement combines TRBV28 with TRBJ2-2; the D segment could be TRBD1, given 6 matching bases. The sample taken for sequencing was peripheral blood. The CDR3 amino acid sequence is: CASRVRGLNTGELFF. The DNA reads TGTGCCAGCAGGGTCAGGGGTTTGAACACCGGGGAGCTGTTTTTT.